The T cell receptor beta chain described here comes from a study of blood T cell repertoires in COVID-19. Study in general: The cDNA or gDNA used as material had been derived from T cells, B-cell-depleted T cells, or PBMCs.

Concerning this clone: At one end, the junction sequence differs from germline, possibly due to a read error.

The CDR3 is 13 amino acids. The germline CDR1 and CDR2 sequences are SGHTA and FQGTGA. Data came from immunoSEQ multiplex PCR; TCRdb stores just in-frame clones and leaves some out. This repertoire shows around 30,000 clones, roughly 90% found once; its top ten account for about 2%. The chain employs TRBV7-3 and TRBJ2-5; a possible D gene is TRBD1 (6 bases). This TCR derives from a man in his fifties with active or convalescent COVID-19. Sequences were obtained from peripheral blood. CDR3 region: CASGLGAGETQYF. The CDR3 coding sequence is TGTGCCAGCGGCTTGGGGGCAGGAGAGACCCAGTACTTC.